This T cell receptor (beta chain) was captured by sequencing in a study of memory CD8 T cells in hepatitis C reinfection. Study in general: Chronic HCV followed reinfection in a couple of donors who cleared primary infection.

Concerning this clone: The antigen is unknown.

Broader study findings: Roughly five donors were too few for definitive public clonotype conclusions.

Here immunoSEQ multiplex PCR was the method, and the copy in TCRdb shows in-frame clones only, minus some. The repertoire holds 50,000 or so clones, roughly 91% seen once, with roughly 1% in the top ten. The time point is: pre-reinfection, 55 to 20 weeks before reinfection detection. TCR sequencing was done directly ex vivo on sorted cells, without expansion in vitro. Control naive CD8 T cells came from a couple of donors at all three reinfection time points. Between the trimmed V and J ends, which lost 2 bases and 10 bases, there was a span of 9 bases. CDR3 length equals 12 residues. CDR1 and CDR2 (germline): ENHRY, SYGVKD.

The sample was naive CD8+ T cells sorted from blood. This TCR came from a man aged 18-30 years with hepatitis C virus infection. The V call is TRBV10-3, the J call TRBJ2-1; TRBD1 is a possible D gene (6 bases). The CDR3 coding sequence is TGTGCCATCAGTGAGACAGGGTCGGAGCAGTTCTTC. Its protein is CAISETGSEQFF.